Below, 21 T cell receptor beta chains from the same sample are listed, as sequenced in a study of early T cells in non-severe SARS-CoV-2 infection. MiXCR, run by TCRdb on the 5' RACE reads, gives a single entry per CDR3 protein. The repertoire holds tens of thousands of distinct CDR3 sequences, with less than 8.5% as singletons. Input material: whole blood. Every receptor here comes from an adult who was a healthcare worker with PCR-confirmed SARS-CoV-2 infection or an uninfected control (not recorded which).

The rearrangement uses TRBV7-6 and TRBJ1-3, with D unresolved. The CDR3 totals 14 residues. Germline CDR1 and CDR2: SGHVS and FNYEAQ. V lost 1 base and J lost 0, with 4 bases in between. CDR3 sequence: CASSLGYSGNTIYF. The CDR3 DNA is TGTGCCAGCAGCTTAGGATACTCTGGAAACACCATATATTTT. The full variable domain, completed using reference TRBV7-6 and TRBJ1-3, is GAGVSQSPRYKVTKRGQDVALRCDPISGHVSLYWYRQALGQGPEFLTYFNYEAQQDKSGLPNDRFSAERPEGSISTLTIQRTEQRDSAMYRCASSLGYSGNTIYFGEGSWLTVV.

The chain links TRBV6-2 or TRBV6-3 to TRBJ1-1, with TRBD1 as a possible D gene (5 bases). V lost 6 bases, J lost 4 bases, and 12 bases lay in between. From germline, CDR1 is MNHEY and CDR2 SVGEGT. The CDR3 sequence is 13 residues long. CDR3 protein: CASRGAVGTEAFF. CDR3 nucleotide sequence: TGTGCCAGCAGAGGGGCGGTCGGCACTGAAGCTTTCTTT.

This clonotype was observed at least ten times. This chain uses TRBV13 with TRBJ2-5; 7 nucleotides line up with TRBD2. Germline CDR1 and CDR2: PRHDT and FYEKMQ (reference sequence). This CDR3 contains 16 residues. Trimming cost V 4 bases and J 0 bases; bases outside gene matches: 8. The CDR3 loop reads CASSSIGSGDQETQYF. In DNA form, the CDR3 reads TGTGCCAGCAGCTCAATTGGGAGCGGGGACCAAGAGACCCAGTACTTC.

This chain uses TRBV5-5 with TRBJ2-1, with D possibly being TRBD1 or TRBD2 (5 bases each). The V end was cut by 5 bases, the J end by 2 bases, with 8 bases between. This CDR3 is 13 amino acids long. Germline V lookup: CDR1 SGHKS, CDR2 YYEKEE (reference sequence). The CDR3 nucleotides read TGTGCCAGCAGGTGGGACGCCTACAATGAGCAGTTCTTC. This gives the protein CASRWDAYNEQFF.

This clonotype was seen a few times. The V call is TRBV6-6, the J call TRBJ2-3, with TRBD1 identical over 10 bases. Germline values: CDR1 MNHNY, CDR2 SVGAGI (reference sequence). The CDR3 runs 18 residues. The V segment lost 7 bases and the J segment 5 bases; nucleotides outside the gene matches: 18. Here the CDR3 DNA reads TGTGCCAGCATCGACCCTCATCACCGGGACAGGGGAGGAGATACGCAGTATTTT. Its protein is CASIDPHHRDRGGDTQYF.

The V and J genes are TRBV20-1 and TRBJ2-3; either TRBD1 or TRBD2 may fit D (5 bases each). The CDR3 is made up of 14 amino acids. Germline CDR1 and CDR2: DFQATT and SNEGSKA (reference sequence). V was shortened by 3 bases and J by 3 bases, with 13 bases between the two germline ends. This chain's CDR3 is CSARPGPTTDTQYF. The CDR3 DNA reads as TGCAGTGCTAGGCCGGGACCAACTACAGATACGCAGTATTTT.

The chain has TRBV27 and TRBJ1-2; perhaps TRBD1 as D (5 bases). With 4 bases removed from V and 4 bases from J, the gap between germline ends came to 19 bases. Germline lookup yields CDR1 MNHEY and CDR2 SMNVEV (reference sequence). The CDR3 is made up of 16 amino acids. The DNA for the CDR3 is TGTGCCAGCAGTTCTCAGGGTCTTGTAGCAGGCTATGGCTACACCTTC. Translated: CASSSQGLVAGYGYTF.

The V call is TRBV4-3, the J call TRBJ2-5, with 7 bases aligning to TRBD2. The V gene end was trimmed by 3 bases and the J gene end by 1 base; junction bases not matched to a gene: 11. The CDR3 contains 17 residues. In germline, CDR1 is LGHNA, CDR2 YSLEER. The CDR3 reads CASSHLPGGGIQETQYF. In DNA form, the CDR3 reads TGCGCCAGCAGCCATCTCCCGGGGGGAGGGATCCAAGAGACCCAGTACTTC.

This clonotype was counted many times. The V and J genes are TRBV27 and TRBJ1-3; TRBD1 is a possible D gene (5 bases). The CDR3 sequence is 16 residues long. V shed 5 bases and J shed 1 base, with 15 bases lying between them. Germline V lookup: CDR1 MNHEY, CDR2 SMNVEV (reference sequence). The CDR3 reads CASSGPFSGSGNTIYF. DNA for the CDR3: TGTGCCAGCAGTGGGCCCTTTTCAGGGTCTGGAAACACCATATATTTT.

Many counts were recorded for this clonotype. V is TRBV28 and J is TRBJ1-2; tentative D call: TRBD1 (6 bases). Deletions cut 7 bases from V and 4 bases from J, with 7 bases between. CDR1 MDHEN and CDR2 SYDVKM come from the germline V gene. There are 11 residues in the CDR3. As DNA, the CDR3 is TGTGCCAGCACCAGGGGCTATGGCTACACCTTC. Translating it yields CASTRGYGYTF.

There are a few counts of this clonotype. The rearrangement uses TRBV7-8 and TRBJ2-7, with TRBD2 matching over 7 bases. CDR1 and CDR2 from the germline V gene are SGHVS and FQNEAQ. V lost 6 bases, J lost 7 bases, and 9 bases stayed unmatched. This CDR3 has 13 residues. CDR3 sequence reads: CASSPGLLLEQYF. The CDR3 DNA is TGTGCCAGCAGTCCGGGACTACTTTTGGAGCAGTACTTC.

This clonotype was observed at least ten times. The chain recombines TRBV5-1 with TRBJ1-2; a possible D gene is TRBD1 (5 bases). This CDR3 region has 14 residues. The germline gives CDR1 SGHRS, CDR2 YFSETQ. The ends were cut back, 0 bases at V and 6 bases at J, with 12 bases in the middle. The CDR3 is CASSLDFQGNGYTF. The CDR3 DNA reads TGCGCCAGCAGCTTGGACTTCCAGGGCAATGGCTACACCTTC.

The V gene is TRBV5-1, the J gene TRBJ2-5; 7 positions agree with TRBD1. The junction had 6 bases not matched to a gene; V was cut back by 4 bases and J by 3 bases. CDR3 length: 14 amino acids. Germline CDR1 reads SGHRS; CDR2 reads YFSETQ. CDR3 residues: CASSLGTVEETQYF. The CDR3 DNA sequence: TGCGCCAGCAGCCTCGGGACAGTAGAAGAGACCCAGTACTTC.

This clonotype was seen only once. The rearrangement links TRBV3-1 to TRBJ2-7; D not resolved. The ends were cut back, 5 bases at V and 1 base at J, with 12 bases in the middle. CDR1 LGHDT and CDR2 YNNKEL come from the germline V gene (reference sequence). There are 14 residues in the CDR3. CDR3 sequence: CASSSHENSYEQYF. CDR3 sequence (DNA): TGTGCCAGCAGCTCCCATGAGAATTCCTACGAGCAGTACTTC.

This clonotype was recorded at least ten times. The rearrangement joins TRBV13 to TRBJ1-1; 9 bases match TRBD1. The CDR3 has 15 amino acids. Germline CDR1 and CDR2: PRHDT and FYEKMQ (reference sequence). Trimming took 5 bases from V and 4 from J; bases not matched to a gene: 8. DNA of the CDR3: TGTGCCAGCAGCCCCCGGGACAGGGTGAGCACTGAAGCTTTCTTT. The encoded protein is CASSPRDRVSTEAFF.

The V call is TRBV20-1, the J call TRBJ1-1; no definite D call. The CDR3 has 12 residues. The germline V and J ends were trimmed by 5 bases and 0 bases, with 7 bases remaining between them. CDR1 and CDR2 from the germline V gene are DFQATT and SNEGSKA (reference sequence). CDR3 DNA: TGCAGTGCTCCCGAGTTGAACACTGAAGCTTTCTTT. Translation gives CSAPELNTEAFF.

This clonotype was counted ten times or more. The genes are TRBV20-1 and TRBJ1-2; TRBD1 matches at 7 bases. The V and J ends lost 6 bases and 5 bases, in that order; junction bases with no gene match: 3. This CDR3 region has 11 residues. Germline CDR1 DFQATT, CDR2 SNEGSKA (reference sequence). The CDR3 loop is CSAPTGYGYTF. CDR3 nucleotides: TGCAGTGCGCCGACAGGGTATGGCTACACCTTC.

This clonotype was seen at least ten times. This chain connects TRBV11-1 to TRBJ1-2; D is possibly TRBD1 (5 bases). The V gene lost 1 base and the J gene lost 2 bases, with 5 bases spanning the gap. The germline V gene encodes CDR1 SGHAT and CDR2 FQDESV (reference sequence). The CDR3 runs to 13 residues. The CDR3 region is CASSLGQNYGYTF. The CDR3 region has the DNA TGTGCCAGCAGCTTAGGACAGAACTATGGCTACACCTTC.

The chain carries TRBV9 and TRBJ2-3, with 10 bases fitting TRBD1. The CDR3 loop spans 17 amino acids. Germline CDR1 and CDR2: SGDLS and YYNGEE. The V segment lost 3 bases and the J segment 5 bases; nucleotides outside the gene matches: 12. CDR3 DNA: TGTGCCAGCAGCGCGCGGGACAGGGGAAGGTCGGGAGATACGCAGTATTTT. This translates into CASSARDRGRSGDTQYF.

This clonotype was seen more than once but under ten times. The chain has TRBV20-1 and TRBJ1-1; the D gene is possibly TRBD1 (6 bases). Trimming removed 8 bases from V and 1 base from J, with 11 bases in between. Germline CDR1 and CDR2: DFQATT and SNEGSKA (reference sequence). This CDR3 is 12 amino acids long. The CDR3 here is CSIQGWNTEAFF. The CDR3 nucleotides read TGCAGTATACAGGGTTGGAACACTGAAGCTTTCTTT.

The gene calls are TRBV5-1 and TRBJ1-5; tentative D call: TRBD1 (5 bases). Trimming cost V 1 base and J 7 bases, with 15 bases left between them. Germline CDR1 reads SGHRS; CDR2 reads YFSETQ. The CDR3 length is 15 residues. CDR3 sequence reads: CASSLSGGSRQPQHF. CDR3 coding DNA: TGCGCCAGCAGCTTGTCTGGGGGTTCGCGGCAGCCCCAGCATTTT. The entire variable domain, with the rest obtained from reference TRBV5-1 and TRBJ1-5, is as follows: KAGVTQTPRYLIKTRGQQVTLSCSPISGHRSVSWYQQTPGQGLQFLFEYFSETQRNKGNFPGRFSGRQFSNSRSEMNVSTLELGDSALYLCASSLSGGSRQPQHFGDGTRLSIL.